Listed below are T cell receptor beta chains from one sample, sequenced in a study of human T cells and chemical hapten exposure. TCRdb recomputed calls from the RACE reads with MiXCR, one row per CDR3 protein. The table lists around 27,000 distinct CDR3 sequences, 5% to 6.5% of them singletons. The sample in question was whole blood, obtained in connection with sensitization to the hapten diphenylcyclopropenone (DPC). The source is a man between 25 and 39 years old with alopecia areata. Some clones in this sample may be carry-over from other donors' samples. Both conserved end residues are part of each CDR3. The size entry is marked missing in some rows and otherwise reads once, few, many or a size class.

>TRBV20-1|many|TRBJ2-2
CSAVAGENTGELFF
>TRBV9|few|TRBJ1-1
CASSPGAYTNTEAFF
>TRBV12-3/TRBV12-4|many|TRBJ2-7
CASSPGDQHYEQYF
>TRBV29-1|many|TRBJ1-5
CSARGAVNQPQHF
>TRBV29-1|many|TRBJ1-3
CSAADLSSGNTIYF
>TRBV29-1|many|TRBJ1-1
CSVEWGTEAFF
>TRBV20-1|-|TRBJ1-2
CSARESSGTGYTF
>TRBV29-1|many|TRBJ2-5
CSAGTGSLAGAQETQYF
>TRBV5-1|many|TRBJ2-6
CASSANALSSGANVLTF
>TRBV15|many|TRBJ1-1
CATSRDQRPGKQTEAFF
>TRBV4-2|many|TRBJ1-2
CASSQRGRQGDGYTF
>TRBV6-2/TRBV6-3|many|TRBJ2-6
CASSYGDSSGANVLTF
>TRBV12-3/TRBV12-4|many|TRBJ1-2
CASSLKGPDEGYYGYTF
>TRBV18|many|TRBJ1-6
CASSFSTGIADSPLHF
>TRBV20-1|many|TRBJ2-7
CSARDRGLGEQYF
>TRBV7-2|-|TRBJ1-1
CVSSAGGKSLNTEAFF
>TRBV12-3/TRBV12-4|many|TRBJ2-5
CASSPGHVRETQYF
>TRBV6-6|medium-sized|TRBJ1-1
CASSQTGEVLAFF
>TRBV11-2|many|TRBJ2-7
CASSLAIDRAYEQYF
>TRBV6-5|many|TRBJ2-2
CASSPRGQNTGELFF
>TRBV5-8|many|TRBJ1-5
CASSLGQGQPQHF
>TRBV24-1|many|TRBJ2-1
CATSPGGGIAYNEQFF
>TRBV7-8|many|TRBJ1-6
CASSQEGGGYSPLHF
>TRBV6-2/TRBV6-3|many|TRBJ2-7
CASHRISPTSPGEQYF